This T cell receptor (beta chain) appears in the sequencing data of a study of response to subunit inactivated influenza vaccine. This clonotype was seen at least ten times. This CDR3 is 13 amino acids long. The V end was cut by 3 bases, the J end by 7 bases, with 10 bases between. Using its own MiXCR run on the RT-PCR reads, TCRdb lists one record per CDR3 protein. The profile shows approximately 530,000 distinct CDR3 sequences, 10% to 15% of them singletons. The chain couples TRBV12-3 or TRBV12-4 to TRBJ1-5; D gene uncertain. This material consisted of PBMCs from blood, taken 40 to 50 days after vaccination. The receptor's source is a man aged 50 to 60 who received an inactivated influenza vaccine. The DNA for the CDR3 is TGTGCCAGCAGTTTTTCACTGATCCAGCCCCAGCATTTT. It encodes CASSFSLIQPQHF.